Listed here are 6 T cell receptor beta chains from one sample, sequenced in a study of T-cell reconstitution after alpha-beta-depleted transplantation in children. Unique molecular identifiers were incorporated into the prepared TCRbeta library. TCRdb reprocessed the PCR reads via MiXCR and lists one record per CDR3 protein. The data hold 500,000 or so distinct CDR3 sequences, with more than 9.5% observed a single time. The source was PBMCs, mostly from graft donor cells, collected 180 days after TCRalphabeta/CD19-depleted stem cell transplant. The receptor set was obtained from a female patient aged 2-9 years who had a stem cell transplant for aplastic anemia, so the T cells may come from the graft donor.

J is TRBJ2-3 and V is TRBV15, with a tentative D call TRBD2 (5 bases). Germline loops: CDR1 LNHNV, CDR2 YYDKDF (reference sequence). The CDR3 loop spans 15 amino acids. The V and J ends lost 0 bases and 6 bases respectively, with 13 bases between them. As DNA, the CDR3 is TGTGCCACCAGCAGAGAAGGAGGCCGAAGCGATACGCAGTATTTT. Protein sequence: CATSREGGRSDTQYF.

This chain links TRBV5-1 with TRBJ2-3, with D possibly TRBD1 on 6 matching bases. Germline V gene sequence: CDR1 SGHRS, CDR2 YFSETQ. Between the trimmed V and J ends, which lost 0 bases and 4 bases, there was a span of 9 bases. CDR3 length: 14 amino acids. CDR3 sequence (DNA): TGCGCCAGCAGCTTGGCAGGGGCCCCAGATACGCAGTATTTT. Protein product: CASSLAGAPDTQYF.

V and J are TRBV29-1 and TRBJ2-1; 8 bases line up with TRBD1. V lost 7 bases, J lost 5 bases, and 7 bases stayed unmatched. CDR3 length: 13 amino acids. Germline V gene sequence: CDR1 SQVTM, CDR2 ANQGSEA. CDR3 sequence (DNA): TGCAGCGCTGACAGGGGTCGCAACAATGAGCAGTTCTTC. Residues: CSADRGRNNEQFF.

In nucleotides, the CDR3 is TGCGCCAGCAGCTCTAGCGGGCCATCCTACGAGCAGTACTTC. This sequence encodes CASSSSGPSYEQYF. The genes are TRBV5-1 and TRBJ2-7, with TRBD2 identical over 8 bases. V shed 3 bases, J shed 1 base, and the junction held 3 bases outside the gene matches. This CDR3 region has 14 residues. From germline, CDR1 is SGHRS and CDR2 YFSETQ.

There are a few counts of this clonotype. The CDR3 DNA is TGTGCCAGCAGCCCCGCGGACAGGCCCAACGAGCAGTACGTC. Translation gives CASSPADRPNEQYV. This chain links TRBV7-8 with TRBJ2-7; 7 bases align to TRBD1. CDR1 is SGHVS, CDR2 FQNEAQ, per germline. V dropped 5 bases and J dropped 5; count of bases not matched to a gene: 9. CDR3 size: 14 residues.

The chain recombines TRBV4-3 with TRBJ2-1; tentative D call: TRBD2 (5 bases). The length of the CDR3 is 17 residues. Germline V gives CDR1 LGHNA, CDR2 YSLEER. V lost 3 bases to trimming and J lost 0 bases, with 15 bases between them. The DNA of the CDR3 is TGCGCCAGCAGCCAGGCAGATGGTAGCGCCTCCTACAATGAGCAGTTCTTC. It yields the protein CASSQADGSASYNEQFF.